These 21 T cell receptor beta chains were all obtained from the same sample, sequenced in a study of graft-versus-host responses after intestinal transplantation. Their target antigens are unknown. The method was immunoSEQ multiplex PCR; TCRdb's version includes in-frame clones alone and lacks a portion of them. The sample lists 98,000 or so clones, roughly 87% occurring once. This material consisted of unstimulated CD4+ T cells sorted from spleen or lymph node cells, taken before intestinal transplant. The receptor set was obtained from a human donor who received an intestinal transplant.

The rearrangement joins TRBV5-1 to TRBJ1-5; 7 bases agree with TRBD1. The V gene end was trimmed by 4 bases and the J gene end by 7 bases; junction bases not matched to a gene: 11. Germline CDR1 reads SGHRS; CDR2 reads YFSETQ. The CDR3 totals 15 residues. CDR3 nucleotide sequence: TGCGCCAGCAGCGGTACAGGGGATCCCTCCCAGCCCCAGCATTTT. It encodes CASSGTGDPSQPQHF. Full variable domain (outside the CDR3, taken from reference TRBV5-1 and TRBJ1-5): KAGVTQTPRYLIKTRGQQVTLSCSPISGHRSVSWYQQTPGQGLQFLFEYFSETQRNKGNFPGRFSGRQFSNSRSEMNVSTLELGDSALYLCASSGTGDPSQPQHFGDGTRLSIL.

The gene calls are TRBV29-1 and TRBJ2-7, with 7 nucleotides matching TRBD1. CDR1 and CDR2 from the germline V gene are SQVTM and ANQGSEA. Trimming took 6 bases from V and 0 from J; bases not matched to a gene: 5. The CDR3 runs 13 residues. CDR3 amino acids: CSVGQLLSYEQYF. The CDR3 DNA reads TGCAGCGTGGGACAGCTCCTCTCCTACGAGCAGTACTTC.

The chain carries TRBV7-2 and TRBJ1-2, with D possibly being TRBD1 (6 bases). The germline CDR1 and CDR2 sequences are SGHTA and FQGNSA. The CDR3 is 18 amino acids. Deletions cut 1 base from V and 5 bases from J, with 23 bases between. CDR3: CASSLDFREGVMGYGYTF. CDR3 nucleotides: TGTGCCAGCAGCTTAGACTTCAGGGAGGGGGTTATGGGGTATGGCTACACCTTC.

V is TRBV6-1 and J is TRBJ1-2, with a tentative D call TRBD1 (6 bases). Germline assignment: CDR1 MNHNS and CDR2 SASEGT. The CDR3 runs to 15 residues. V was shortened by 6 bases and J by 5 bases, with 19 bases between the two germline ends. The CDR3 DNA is TGTGCCAGCAGCCAGGACAGCCGAATGGGATATGGCTACACCTTC. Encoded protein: CASSQDSRMGYGYTF.

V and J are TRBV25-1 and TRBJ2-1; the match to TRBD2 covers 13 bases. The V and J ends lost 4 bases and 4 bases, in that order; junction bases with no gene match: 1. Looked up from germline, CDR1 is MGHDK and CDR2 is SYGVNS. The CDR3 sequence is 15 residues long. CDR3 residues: CASSATSGGYNEQFF. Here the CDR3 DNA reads TGTGCCAGCAGTGCGACTAGCGGGGGGTACAATGAGCAGTTCTTC.

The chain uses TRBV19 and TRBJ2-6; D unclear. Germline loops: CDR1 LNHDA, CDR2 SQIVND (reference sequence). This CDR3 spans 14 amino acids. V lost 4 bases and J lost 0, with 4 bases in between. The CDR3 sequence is CASSRHSGANVLTF. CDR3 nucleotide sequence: TGTGCCAGTAGTAGACACTCTGGGGCCAACGTCCTGACTTTC.

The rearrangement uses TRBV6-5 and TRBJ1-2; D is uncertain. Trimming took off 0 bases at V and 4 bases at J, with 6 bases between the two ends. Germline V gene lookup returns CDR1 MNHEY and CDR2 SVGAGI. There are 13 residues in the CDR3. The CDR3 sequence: CASSYSNGYGYTF. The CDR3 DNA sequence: TGTGCCAGCAGTTACTCGAACGGCTATGGCTACACCTTC.

CDR3 coding DNA: TGTGCCAGCAGTTCCCCGGGTAGCGCCTCCTACGAGCAGTACTTC. Translated, it gives CASSSPGSASYEQYF. The chain links TRBV28 to TRBJ2-7; D is possibly TRBD2 (5 bases). V lost 4 bases and J lost 0, with 13 bases in between. CDR1 MDHEN and CDR2 SYDVKM come from the germline V gene. CDR3 length equals 15 residues.

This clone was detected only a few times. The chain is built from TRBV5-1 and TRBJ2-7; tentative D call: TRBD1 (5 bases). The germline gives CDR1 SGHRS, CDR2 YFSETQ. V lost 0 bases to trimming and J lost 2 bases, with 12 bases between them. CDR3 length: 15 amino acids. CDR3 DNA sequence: TGCGCCAGCAGCTTGGAAGGGGATATTGCCTACGAGCAGTACTTC. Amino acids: CASSLEGDIAYEQYF.

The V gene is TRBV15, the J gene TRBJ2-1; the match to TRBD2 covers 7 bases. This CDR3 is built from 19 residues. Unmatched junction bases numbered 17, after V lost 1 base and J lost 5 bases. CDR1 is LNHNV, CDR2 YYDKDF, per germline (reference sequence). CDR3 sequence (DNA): TGTGCCACCAGCAGAGTAAATAAGCCCCACCGGGACTACCACAATGAGCAGTTCTTC. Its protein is CATSRVNKPHRDYHNEQFF.

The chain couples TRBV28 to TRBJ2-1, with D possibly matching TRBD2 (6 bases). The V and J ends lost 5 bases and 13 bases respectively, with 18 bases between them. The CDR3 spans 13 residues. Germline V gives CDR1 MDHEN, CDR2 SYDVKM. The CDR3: CASSTPAVRDQFF. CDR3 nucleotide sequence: TGTGCCAGCAGTACCCCAGCGGTGCGGGATCAGTTCTTC. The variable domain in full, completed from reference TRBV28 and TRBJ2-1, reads DVKVTQSSRYLVKRTGEKVFLECVQDMDHENMFWYRQDPGLGLRLIYFSYDVKMKEKGDIPEGYSVSREKKERFSLILESASTNQTSMYLCASSTPAVRDQFFGPGTRLTVL.

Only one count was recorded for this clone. The CDR3 nucleotides are TGCGCCAGCAGCATCGACAGGGAAACTAACTATGGCTACACCTTC. Protein product: CASSIDRETNYGYTF. The chain joins TRBV5-1 to TRBJ1-2; 7 nucleotides agree with TRBD1. V shed 4 bases, J shed 0 bases, and the junction held 6 bases outside the gene matches. The CDR3 runs to 15 residues. Germline lookup yields CDR1 SGHRS and CDR2 YFSETQ. The entire variable domain, with the rest obtained from reference TRBV5-1 and TRBJ1-2, is as follows: KAGVTQTPRYLIKTRGQQVTLSCSPISGHRSVSWYQQTPGQGLQFLFEYFSETQRNKGNFPGRFSGRQFSNSRSEMNVSTLELGDSALYLCASSIDRETNYGYTFGSGTRLTVV.

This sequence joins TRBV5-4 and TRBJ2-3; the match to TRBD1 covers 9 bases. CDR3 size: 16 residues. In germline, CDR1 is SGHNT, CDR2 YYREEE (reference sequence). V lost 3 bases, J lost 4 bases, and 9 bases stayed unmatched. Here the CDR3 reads CASSSPGQGYPDTQYF. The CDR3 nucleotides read TGTGCCAGCAGCTCCCCGGGACAGGGTTATCCAGATACGCAGTATTTT.

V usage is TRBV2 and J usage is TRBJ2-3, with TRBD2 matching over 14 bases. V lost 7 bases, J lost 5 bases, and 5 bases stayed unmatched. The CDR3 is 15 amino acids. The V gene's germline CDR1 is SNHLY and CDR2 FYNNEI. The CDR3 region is CASNGGLAGVDTQYF. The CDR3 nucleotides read TGTGCCAGCAATGGGGGACTAGCGGGAGTAGATACGCAGTATTTT.

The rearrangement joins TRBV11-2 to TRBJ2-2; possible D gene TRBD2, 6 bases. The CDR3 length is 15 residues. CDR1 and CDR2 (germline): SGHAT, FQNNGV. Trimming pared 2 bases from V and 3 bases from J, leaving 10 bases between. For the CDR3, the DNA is TGTGCCAGCAGCTTAATCGGGAGTGACACCGGGGAGCTGTTTTTT. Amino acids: CASSLIGSDTGELFF.

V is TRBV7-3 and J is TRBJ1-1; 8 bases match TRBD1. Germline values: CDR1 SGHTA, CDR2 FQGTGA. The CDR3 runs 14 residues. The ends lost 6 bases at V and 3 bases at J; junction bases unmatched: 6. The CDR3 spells CASSRTGSHTEAFF. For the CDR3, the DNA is TGTGCCAGCAGTAGGACAGGGTCGCACACTGAAGCTTTCTTT.

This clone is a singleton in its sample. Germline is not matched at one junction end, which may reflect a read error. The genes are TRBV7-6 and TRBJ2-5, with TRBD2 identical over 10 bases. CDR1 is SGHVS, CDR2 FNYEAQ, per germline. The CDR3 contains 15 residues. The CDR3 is CASSLAGAVKETQYF. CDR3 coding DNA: TGTGCCAGCAGCCTAGCGGGAGCCGTAAAAGAGACCCAGTACTTC. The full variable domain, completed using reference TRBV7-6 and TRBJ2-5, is GAGVSQSPRYKVTKRGQDVALRCDPISGHVSLYWYRQALGQGPEFLTYFNYEAQQDKSGLPNDRFSAERPEGSISTLTIQRTEQRDSAMYRCASSLAGAVKETQYFGPGTRLLVL.

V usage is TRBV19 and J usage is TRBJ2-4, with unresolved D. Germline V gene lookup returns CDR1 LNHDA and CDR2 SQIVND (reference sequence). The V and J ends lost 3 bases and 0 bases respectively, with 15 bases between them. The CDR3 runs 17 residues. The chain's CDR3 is CASSMWQSLPAKNIQYF. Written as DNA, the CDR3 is TGTGCCAGTAGTATGTGGCAGTCCTTGCCAGCCAAAAACATTCAGTACTTC.

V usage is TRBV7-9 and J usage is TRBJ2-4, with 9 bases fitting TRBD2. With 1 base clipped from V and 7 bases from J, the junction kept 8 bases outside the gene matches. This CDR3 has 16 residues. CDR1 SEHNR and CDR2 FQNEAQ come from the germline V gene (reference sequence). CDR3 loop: CASSLELGGRVNIQYF. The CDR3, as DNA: TGTGCCAGCAGCTTAGAGCTGGGCGGGAGGGTGAACATTCAGTACTTC.

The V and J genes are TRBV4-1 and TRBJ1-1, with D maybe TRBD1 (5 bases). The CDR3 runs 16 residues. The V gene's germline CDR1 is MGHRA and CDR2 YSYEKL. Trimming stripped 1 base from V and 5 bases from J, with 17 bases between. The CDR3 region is CASSQVGGILGTEAFF. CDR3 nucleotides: TGCGCCAGCAGCCAAGTGGGGGGGATACTCGGGACTGAAGCTTTCTTT.

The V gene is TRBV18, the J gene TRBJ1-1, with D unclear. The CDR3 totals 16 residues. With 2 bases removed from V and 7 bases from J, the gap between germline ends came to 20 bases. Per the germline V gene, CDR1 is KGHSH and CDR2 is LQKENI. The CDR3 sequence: CASSPTEGEGAGEAFF. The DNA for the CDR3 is TGTGCCAGCTCACCAACGGAAGGAGAGGGCGCGGGTGAAGCTTTCTTT.